These T cell receptor beta chains were read from a single sample in a study of blood T cell repertoires in COVID-19. This table comes from immunoSEQ multiplex PCR, and its TCRdb copy is limited to in-frame clones, with some not included. The sample carries about 230,000 clones, roughly 85% recorded once. Sequenced sample: peripheral blood. These receptors were obtained from a woman in her 70s with active or convalescent COVID-19. Both conserved end residues are part of each CDR3. Fields, in order: CDR3 protein, CDR3 DNA, V gene, J gene, clone size, D gene. D genes are given only for firm matches. Not every row has a clone size; where given, it reads once, few, many or a size class.

CASSEGLAVQETQYF	TGTGCCAGCAGCGAGGGACTAGCGGTACAAGAGACCCAGTACTTC	TRBV9	TRBJ2-5	.	TRBD2
CARGTSGGSFYEQYF	TGCGCCAGGGGGACTAGCGGGGGTTCTTTCTACGAGCAGTACTTC	TRBV10-1	TRBJ2-7	.	TRBD2
CASSPDRPGSPLHF	TGTGCCAGCAGCCCCGACAGGCCGGGGTCACCCCTCCACTTT	TRBV6-6	TRBJ1-6	.	.
CASSAGLASYNEQFF	TGTGCCAGCAGTGCCGGACTAGCGAGCTACAATGAGCAGTTCTTC	TRBV6-4	TRBJ2-1	.	TRBD2
CASHPYHRDRGQGYTF	TGCGCCAGCCATCCGTACCACCGGGACAGGGGGCAAGGCTACACCTTC	TRBV5-1	TRBJ1-2	.	TRBD1
CASSGDRVSGNTIYF	TGTGCCAGCAGCGGGGACAGGGTCTCTGGAAACACCATATATTTT	TRBV28	TRBJ1-3	.	TRBD1
CASSQLGIGTEAFF	TGCGCCAGCAGCCAGCTCGGGATCGGCACTGAAGCTTTCTTT	TRBV4-1	TRBJ1-1	.	.
CASSFSGLETQYF	TGTGCCAGCAGCTTTTCGGGTTTAGAGACCCAGTACTTC	TRBV7-9	TRBJ2-5	.	.
CATSRSRGLTYGYTF	TGTGCCACCAGCAGATCCAGGGGTCTGACCTATGGCTACACCTTC	TRBV15	TRBJ1-2	.	.
CASSPQGTYGYTF	TGTGCCAGCAGTCCGCAGGGGACCTATGGCTACACCTTC	TRBV28	TRBJ1-2	.	.
CASSQEFGGSYQPQHF	TGCGCCAGCAGCCAAGAGTTCGGGGGGTCGTATCAGCCCCAGCATTTT	TRBV4-3	TRBJ1-5	.	.
CASSPARGRGIGEAFF	TGTGCCAGCAGCCCTGCCCGGGGCAGGGGTATAGGTGAAGCTTTCTTT	TRBV5-6	TRBJ1-1	.	.
CASSSPGGLAGSGSYNEQFF	TGTGCCAGCAGCTCCCCGGGGGGACTAGCGGGATCCGGCTCCTACAATGAGCAGTTCTTC	TRBV9	TRBJ2-1	.	TRBD2
CASSYLGQGANEQFF	TGTGCCAGCAGTTACTTGGGACAGGGGGCGAATGAGCAGTTCTTC	TRBV6-6	TRBJ2-1	.	TRBD1
CATSDGVKLFF	TGTGCCACCAGTGACGGGGTTAAACTGTTTTTT	TRBV24-1	TRBJ1-4	.	.
CASSSGTGGTGELFF	TGTGCCAGCAGTTCCGGGACAGGAGGCACCGGGGAGCTGTTTTTT	TRBV2	TRBJ2-2	.	TRBD1
CASRRQGPETQYF	TGTGCCAGCAGACGACAGGGGCCAGAGACCCAGTACTTC	TRBV12-3/TRBV12-4	TRBJ2-5	.	TRBD1
CAWLTGGSYEQYF	TGTGCCTGGCTGACAGGGGGCTCCTACGAGCAGTACTTC	TRBV30	TRBJ2-7	.	TRBD1
CASSLGQGNYGYTF	TGTGCCAGCAGCTTGGGACAGGGGAATTATGGCTACACCTTC	TRBV7-2	TRBJ1-2	.	TRBD1
CASSFGSQEKLFF	TGCGCCAGCAGCTTCGGGTCTCAGGAAAAACTGTTTTTT	TRBV5-1	TRBJ1-4	.	.
CASSYGLAGSGELFF	TGTGCCAGCAGTTACGGACTAGCGGGGAGCGGGGAGCTGTTTTTT	TRBV6-6	TRBJ2-2	few	TRBD2
CASTDPGLVNLQSYEQYF	TGTGCCAGCACCGACCCGGGACTAGTAAATCTTCAGTCCTACGAGCAGTACTTC	TRBV27	TRBJ2-7	.	TRBD2
CASSLRGPEQFF	TGCGCCAGCAGCTTAAGGGGCCCTGAGCAGTTCTTC	TRBV5-1	TRBJ2-1	.	.
CASSFLVSTDTQYF	TGCGCCAGCAGCTTTCTAGTTAGCACAGATACGCAGTATTTT	TRBV5-1	TRBJ2-3	few	.
CASSLGLDNEQFF	TGTGCCAGCAGCTTGGGACTAGACAATGAGCAGTTCTTC	TRBV13	TRBJ2-1	.	TRBD2
CASSLWGQGAYEQYF	TGTGCCAGCAGCCTCTGGGGACAGGGGGCCTACGAGCAGTACTTC	TRBV7-8	TRBJ2-7	.	TRBD1
CASSQGGAYGYTF	TGTGCCAGCAGCCAAGGAGGAGCCTATGGCTACACCTTC	TRBV3-1/TRBV3-2	TRBJ1-2	.	.
CAIRLAPNNTQYF	TGTGCCATCAGGCTGGCTCCGAACAATACGCAGTATTTT	TRBV10-3	TRBJ2-3	.	.
CASSLVMSLDGYTF	TGTGCCAGCAGCTTAGTTATGAGTTTGGATGGCTACACCTTC	TRBV11-2	TRBJ1-2	.	.
CATSTGLNPYNEQFF	TGTGCCACCAGCACGGGACTCAACCCCTACAATGAGCAGTTCTTC	TRBV15	TRBJ2-1	.	.
CASSPGQGAGTDTQYF	TGCGCCAGCAGTCCGGGACAGGGGGCTGGTACAGATACGCAGTATTTT	TRBV23-1	TRBJ2-3	.	TRBD1
CASSRGLATNEKLFF	TGTGCCAGCAGCCGAGGGCTTGCAACTAATGAAAAACTGTTTTTT	TRBV5-6	TRBJ1-4	.	.
CASTPSGRDFYEQYF	TGTGCCAGCACCCCTAGCGGGAGAGATTTCTACGAGCAGTACTTC	TRBV27	TRBJ2-7	.	TRBD2
CATTWGANEKLFF	TGTGCCACCACATGGGGCGCTAATGAAAAACTGTTTTTT	TRBV28	TRBJ1-4	.	.
CAIKGDMNTEAFF	TGTGCCATCAAGGGGGATATGAACACTGAAGCTTTCTTT	TRBV10-3	TRBJ1-1	.	.
CASSSAAGSLPQFF	TGCGCCAGCAGCTCGGCCGCGGGGAGCCTCCCTCAGTTCTTC	TRBV5-1	TRBJ2-1	.	.
CAISTGDSGNTIYF	TGTGCCATCAGTACAGGGGATTCTGGAAACACCATATATTTT	TRBV10-3	TRBJ1-3	.	TRBD1
CATSEGQGYTEAFF	TGTGCCACCAGTGAGGGGCAGGGGTACACTGAAGCTTTCTTT	TRBV24-1	TRBJ1-1	.	.
CASSSQGGGGYTF	TGTGCCAGCAGTTCCCAGGGCGGTGGTGGCTACACCTTC	TRBV28	TRBJ1-2	.	.
CASSSSPSNEQFF	TGTGCCAGCAGCTCCAGTCCTAGTAATGAGCAGTTCTTC	TRBV7-2	TRBJ2-1	.	.
CASSSVSSPLHF	TGTGCCAGCAGCTCCGTTTCGTCACCCCTCCACTTT	TRBV27	TRBJ1-6	.	.